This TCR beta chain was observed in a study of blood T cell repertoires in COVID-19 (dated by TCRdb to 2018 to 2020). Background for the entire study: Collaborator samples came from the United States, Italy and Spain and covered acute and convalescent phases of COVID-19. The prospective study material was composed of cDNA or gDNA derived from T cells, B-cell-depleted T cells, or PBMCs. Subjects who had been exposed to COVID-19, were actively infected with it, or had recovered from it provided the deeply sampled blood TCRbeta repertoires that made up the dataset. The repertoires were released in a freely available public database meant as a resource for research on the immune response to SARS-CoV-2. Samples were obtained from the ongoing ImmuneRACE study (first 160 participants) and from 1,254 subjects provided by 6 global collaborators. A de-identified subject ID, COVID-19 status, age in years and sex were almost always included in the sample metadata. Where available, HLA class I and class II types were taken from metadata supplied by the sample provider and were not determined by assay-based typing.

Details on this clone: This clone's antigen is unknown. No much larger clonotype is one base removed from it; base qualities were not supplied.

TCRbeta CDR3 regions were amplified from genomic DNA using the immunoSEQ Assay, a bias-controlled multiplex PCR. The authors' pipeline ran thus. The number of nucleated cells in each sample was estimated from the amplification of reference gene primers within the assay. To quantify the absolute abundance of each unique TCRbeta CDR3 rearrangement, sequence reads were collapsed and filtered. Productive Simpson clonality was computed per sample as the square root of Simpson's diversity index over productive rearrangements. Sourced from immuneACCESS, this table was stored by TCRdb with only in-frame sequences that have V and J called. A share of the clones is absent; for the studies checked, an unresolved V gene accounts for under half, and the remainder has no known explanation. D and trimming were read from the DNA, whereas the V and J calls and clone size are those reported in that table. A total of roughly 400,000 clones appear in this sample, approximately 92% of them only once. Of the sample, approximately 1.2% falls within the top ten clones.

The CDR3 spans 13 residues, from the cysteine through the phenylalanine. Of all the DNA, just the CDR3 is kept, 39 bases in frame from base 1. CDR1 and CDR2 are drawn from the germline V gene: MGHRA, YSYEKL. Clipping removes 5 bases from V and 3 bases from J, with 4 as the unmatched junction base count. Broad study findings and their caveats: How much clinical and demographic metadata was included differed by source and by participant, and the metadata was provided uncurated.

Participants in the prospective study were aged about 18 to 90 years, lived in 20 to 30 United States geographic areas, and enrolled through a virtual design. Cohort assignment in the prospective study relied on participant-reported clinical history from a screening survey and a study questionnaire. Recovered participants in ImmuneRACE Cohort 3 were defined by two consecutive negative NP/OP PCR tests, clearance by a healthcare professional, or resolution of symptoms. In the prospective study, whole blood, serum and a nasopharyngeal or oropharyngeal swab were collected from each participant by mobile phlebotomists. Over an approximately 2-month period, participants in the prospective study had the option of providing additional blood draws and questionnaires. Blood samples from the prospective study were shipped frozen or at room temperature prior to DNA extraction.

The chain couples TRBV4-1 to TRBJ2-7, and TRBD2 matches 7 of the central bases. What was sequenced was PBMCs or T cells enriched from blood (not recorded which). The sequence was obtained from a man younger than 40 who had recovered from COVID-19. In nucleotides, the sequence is TGCGCCAGCAGCGAGGCTAGCGGCTACGAGCAGTACTTC. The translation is CASSEASGYEQYF.